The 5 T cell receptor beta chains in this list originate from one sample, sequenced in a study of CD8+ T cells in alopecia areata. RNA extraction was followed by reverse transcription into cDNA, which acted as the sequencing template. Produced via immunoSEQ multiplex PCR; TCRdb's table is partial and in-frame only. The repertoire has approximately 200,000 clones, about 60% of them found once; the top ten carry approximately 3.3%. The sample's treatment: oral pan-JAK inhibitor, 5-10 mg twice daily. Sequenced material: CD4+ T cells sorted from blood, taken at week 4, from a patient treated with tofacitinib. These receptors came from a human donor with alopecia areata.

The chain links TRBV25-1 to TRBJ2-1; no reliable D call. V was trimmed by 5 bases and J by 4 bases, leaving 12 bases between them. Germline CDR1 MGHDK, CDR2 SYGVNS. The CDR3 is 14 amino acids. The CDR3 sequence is CASSSANNYNEQFF. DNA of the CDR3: TGTGCCAGCAGTTCGGCTAATAATTACAATGAGCAGTTCTTC.

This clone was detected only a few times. In DNA, the CDR3 is TGTGCCAGCAGCCATAGGTTGAGTGGCGGGGGGATCTACAATGAGCAGTTCTTC. Protein: CASSHRLSGGGIYNEQFF. The genes are TRBV11-2 and TRBJ2-1; 8 bases align to TRBD2. This CDR3 region has 18 residues. Germline CDR1 reads SGHAT; CDR2 reads FQNNGV. Trimming took 5 bases from V and 3 from J; bases not matched to a gene: 15. Variable domain in full (rest from reference TRBV11-2 and TRBJ2-1): EAGVAQSPRYKIIEKRQSVAFWCNPISGHATLYWYQQILGQGPKLLIQFQNNGVVDDSQLPKDRFSAERLKGVDSTLKIQPAKLEDSAVYLCASSHRLSGGGIYNEQFFGPGTRLTVL.

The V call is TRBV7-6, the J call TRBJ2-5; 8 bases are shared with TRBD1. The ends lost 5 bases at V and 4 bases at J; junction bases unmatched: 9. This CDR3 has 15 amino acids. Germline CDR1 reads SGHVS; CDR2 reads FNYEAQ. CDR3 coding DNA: TGTGCCAGCAGCGCAACCGGGACAGGAGCAGAGACCCAGTACTTC. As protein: CASSATGTGAETQYF.

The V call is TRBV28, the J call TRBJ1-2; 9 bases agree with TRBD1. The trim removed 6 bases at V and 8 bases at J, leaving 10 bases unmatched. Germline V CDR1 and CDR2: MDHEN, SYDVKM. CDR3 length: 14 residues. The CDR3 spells CASRGAGQGGGYTF. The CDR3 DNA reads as TGTGCCAGCAGGGGCGCGGGACAGGGAGGCGGCTACACCTTC.

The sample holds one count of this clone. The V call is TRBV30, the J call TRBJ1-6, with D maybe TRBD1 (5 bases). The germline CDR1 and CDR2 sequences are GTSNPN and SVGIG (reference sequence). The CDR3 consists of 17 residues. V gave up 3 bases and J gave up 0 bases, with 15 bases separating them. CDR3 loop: CAWSGTRGRSYNSPLHF. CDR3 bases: TGTGCCTGGAGCGGGACGAGAGGGCGCTCCTATAATTCACCCCTCCACTTT.